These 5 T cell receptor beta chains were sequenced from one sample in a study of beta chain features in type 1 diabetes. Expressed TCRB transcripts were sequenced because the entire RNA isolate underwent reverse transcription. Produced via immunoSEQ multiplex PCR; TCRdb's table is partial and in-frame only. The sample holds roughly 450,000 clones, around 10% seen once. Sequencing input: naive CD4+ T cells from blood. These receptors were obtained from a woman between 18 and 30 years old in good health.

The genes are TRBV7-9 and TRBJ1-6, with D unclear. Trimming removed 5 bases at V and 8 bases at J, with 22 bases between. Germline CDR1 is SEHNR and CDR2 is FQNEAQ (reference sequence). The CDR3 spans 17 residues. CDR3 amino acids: CASSVDGFRGVYSPLHF. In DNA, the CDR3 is TGTGCCAGCAGCGTAGACGGGTTTCGCGGGGTATATTCACCCCTCCACTTT.

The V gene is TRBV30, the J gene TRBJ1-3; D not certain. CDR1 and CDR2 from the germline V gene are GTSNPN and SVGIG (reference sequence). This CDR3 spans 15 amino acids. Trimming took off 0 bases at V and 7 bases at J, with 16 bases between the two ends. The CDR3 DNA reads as TGTGCCTGGAGTGTACCCCTGGGGTGGATCAACACCATATATTTT. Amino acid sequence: CAWSVPLGWINTIYF.

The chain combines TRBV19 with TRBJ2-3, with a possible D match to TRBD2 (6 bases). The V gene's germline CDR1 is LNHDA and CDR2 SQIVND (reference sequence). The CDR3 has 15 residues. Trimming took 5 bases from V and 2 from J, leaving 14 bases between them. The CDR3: CASSPGRLNTDTQYF. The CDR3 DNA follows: TGTGCCAGTAGTCCGGGGAGGTTAAACACAGATACGCAGTATTTT.

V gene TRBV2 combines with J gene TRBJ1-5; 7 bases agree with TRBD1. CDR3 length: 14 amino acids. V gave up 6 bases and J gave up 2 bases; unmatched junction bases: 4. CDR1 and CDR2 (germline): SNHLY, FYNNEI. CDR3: CASRQGEGNQPQHF. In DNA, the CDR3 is TGTGCCAGCAGGCAGGGGGAGGGCAATCAGCCCCAGCATTTT.

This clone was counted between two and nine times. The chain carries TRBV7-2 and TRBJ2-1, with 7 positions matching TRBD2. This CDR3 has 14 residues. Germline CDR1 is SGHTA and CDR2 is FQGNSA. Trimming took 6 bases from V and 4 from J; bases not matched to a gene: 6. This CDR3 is CASSIGLGYNEQFF. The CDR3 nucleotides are TGTGCCAGCAGTATAGGACTAGGGTACAATGAGCAGTTCTTC. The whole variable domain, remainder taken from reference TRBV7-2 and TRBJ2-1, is GAGVSQSPSNKVTEKGKDVELRCDPISGHTALYWYRQSLGQGLEFLIYFQGNSAPDKSGLPSDRFSAERTGGSVSTLTIQRTQQEDSAVYLCASSIGLGYNEQFFGPGTRLTVL.